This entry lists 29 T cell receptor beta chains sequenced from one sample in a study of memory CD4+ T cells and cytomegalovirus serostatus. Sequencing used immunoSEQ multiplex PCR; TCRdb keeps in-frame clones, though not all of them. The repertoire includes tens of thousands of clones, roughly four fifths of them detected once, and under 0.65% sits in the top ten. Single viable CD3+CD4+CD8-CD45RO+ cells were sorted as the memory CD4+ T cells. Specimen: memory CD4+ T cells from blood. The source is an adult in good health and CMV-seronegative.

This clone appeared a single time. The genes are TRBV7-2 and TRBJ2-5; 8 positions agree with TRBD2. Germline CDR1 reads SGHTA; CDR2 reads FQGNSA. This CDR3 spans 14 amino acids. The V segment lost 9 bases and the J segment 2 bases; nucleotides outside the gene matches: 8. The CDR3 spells CASKTGGPQETQYF. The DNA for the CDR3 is TGTGCCAGTAAAACGGGGGGGCCACAAGAGACCCAGTACTTC. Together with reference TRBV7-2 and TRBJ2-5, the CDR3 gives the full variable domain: GAGVSQSPSNKVTEKGKDVELRCDPISGHTALYWYRQSLGQGLEFLIYFQGNSAPDKSGLPSDRFSAERTGGSVSTLTIQRTQQEDSAVYLCASKTGGPQETQYFGPGTRLLVL.

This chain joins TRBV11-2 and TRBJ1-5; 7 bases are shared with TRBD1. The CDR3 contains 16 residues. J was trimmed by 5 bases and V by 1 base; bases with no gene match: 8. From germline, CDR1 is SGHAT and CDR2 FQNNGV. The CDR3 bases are TGTGCCAGCAGCTTAGGGGATAGGGGGCGCGATCAGCCCCAGCATTTT. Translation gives CASSLGDRGRDQPQHF. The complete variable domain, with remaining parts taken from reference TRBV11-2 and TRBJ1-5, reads EAGVAQSPRYKIIEKRQSVAFWCNPISGHATLYWYQQILGQGPKLLIQFQNNGVVDDSQLPKDRFSAERLKGVDSTLKIQPAKLEDSAVYLCASSLGDRGRDQPQHFGDGTRLSIL.

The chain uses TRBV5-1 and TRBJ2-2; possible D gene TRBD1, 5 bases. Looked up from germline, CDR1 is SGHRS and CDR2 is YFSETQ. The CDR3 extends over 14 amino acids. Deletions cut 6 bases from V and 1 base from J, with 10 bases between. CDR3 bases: TGCGCCAGCACCCGACAGCAGAACACCGGGGAGCTGTTTTTT. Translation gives CASTRQQNTGELFF.

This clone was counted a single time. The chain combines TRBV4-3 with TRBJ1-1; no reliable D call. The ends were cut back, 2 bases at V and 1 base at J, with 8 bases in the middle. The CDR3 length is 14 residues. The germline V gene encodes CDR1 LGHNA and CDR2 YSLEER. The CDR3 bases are TGCGCCAGCAGCCAAAGTTATGGGAACACTGAAGCTTTCTTT. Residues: CASSQSYGNTEAFF.

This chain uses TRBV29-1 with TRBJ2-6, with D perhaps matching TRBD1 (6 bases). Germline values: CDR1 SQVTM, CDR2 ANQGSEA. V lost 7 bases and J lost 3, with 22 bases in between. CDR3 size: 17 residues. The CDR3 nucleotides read TGCAGCGCGTTAGGGGACACTGTAGGAAGTGGGGCCAACGTCCTGACTTTC. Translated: CSALGDTVGSGANVLTF.

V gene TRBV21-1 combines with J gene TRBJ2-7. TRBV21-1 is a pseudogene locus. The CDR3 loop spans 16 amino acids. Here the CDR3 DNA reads TGTGCCAGCAGCAAAGCCCTTTCCCGGGCCCGGTACGAGCAGTACTTC. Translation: CASSKALSRARYEQYF.

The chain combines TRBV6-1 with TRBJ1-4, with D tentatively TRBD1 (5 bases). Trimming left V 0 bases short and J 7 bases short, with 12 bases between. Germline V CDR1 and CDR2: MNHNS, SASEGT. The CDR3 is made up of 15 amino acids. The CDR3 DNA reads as TGTGCCAGCAGTGAAGCTCGGGGCCTAAGTGAAAAACTGTTTTTT. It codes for CASSEARGLSEKLFF.

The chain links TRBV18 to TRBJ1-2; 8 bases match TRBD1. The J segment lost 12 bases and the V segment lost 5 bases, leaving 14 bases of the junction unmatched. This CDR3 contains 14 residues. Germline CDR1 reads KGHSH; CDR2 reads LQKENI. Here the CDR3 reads CASSANGQGGGDTF. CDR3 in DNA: TGTGCCAGCTCAGCTAACGGACAGGGCGGGGGTGACACCTTC.

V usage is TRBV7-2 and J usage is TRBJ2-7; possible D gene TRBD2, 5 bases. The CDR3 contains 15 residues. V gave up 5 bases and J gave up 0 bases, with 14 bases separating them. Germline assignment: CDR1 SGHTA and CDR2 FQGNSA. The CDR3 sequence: CASSPITGSSYEQYF. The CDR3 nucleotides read TGTGCCAGCAGCCCGATTACTGGGAGCTCCTACGAGCAGTACTTC.

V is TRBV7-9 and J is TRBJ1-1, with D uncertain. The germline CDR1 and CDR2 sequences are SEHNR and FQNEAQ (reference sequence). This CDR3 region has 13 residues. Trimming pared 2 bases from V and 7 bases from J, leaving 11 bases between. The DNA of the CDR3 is TGTGCCAGCAGCTTATTTGCTCAGTATGAAGCTTTCTTT. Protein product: CASSLFAQYEAFF.

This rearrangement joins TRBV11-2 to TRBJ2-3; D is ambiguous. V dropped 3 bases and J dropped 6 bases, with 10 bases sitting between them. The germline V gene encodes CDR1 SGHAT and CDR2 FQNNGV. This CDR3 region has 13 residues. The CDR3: CASSFGLLDTQYF. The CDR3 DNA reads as TGTGCCAGCAGCTTTGGTTTACTTGATACGCAGTATTTT.

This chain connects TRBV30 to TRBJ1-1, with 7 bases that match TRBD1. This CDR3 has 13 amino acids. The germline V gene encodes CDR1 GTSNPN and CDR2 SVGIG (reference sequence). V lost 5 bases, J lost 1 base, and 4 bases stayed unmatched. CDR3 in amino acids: CAWGRGANTEAFF. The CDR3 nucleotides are TGTGCCTGGGGCAGGGGGGCGAACACTGAAGCTTTCTTT. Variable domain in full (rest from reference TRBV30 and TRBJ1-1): SQTIHQWPATLVQPVGSPLSLECTVEGTSNPNLYWYRQAAGRGLQLLFYSVGIGQISSEVPQNLSASRPQDRQFILSSKKLLLSDSGFYLCAWGRGANTEAFFGQGTRLTVV.

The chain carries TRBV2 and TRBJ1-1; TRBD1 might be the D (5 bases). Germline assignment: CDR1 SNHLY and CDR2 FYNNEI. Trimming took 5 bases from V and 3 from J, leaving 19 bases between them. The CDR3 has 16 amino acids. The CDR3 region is CASSLGGTLSDTEAFF. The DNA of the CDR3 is TGTGCCAGCAGTCTTGGGGGGACGCTATCCGACACTGAAGCTTTCTTT.

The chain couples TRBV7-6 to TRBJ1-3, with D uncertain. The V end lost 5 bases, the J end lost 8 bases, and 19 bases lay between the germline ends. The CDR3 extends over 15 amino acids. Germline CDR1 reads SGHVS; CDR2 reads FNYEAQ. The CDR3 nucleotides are TGTGCCAGCAGCCCGCTCCCCACGAGCGTTGACACCATATATTTT. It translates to CASSPLPTSVDTIYF.

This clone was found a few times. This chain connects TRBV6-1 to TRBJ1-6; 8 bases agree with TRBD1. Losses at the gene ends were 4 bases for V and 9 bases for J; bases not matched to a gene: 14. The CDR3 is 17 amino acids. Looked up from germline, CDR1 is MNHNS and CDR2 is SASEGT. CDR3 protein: CASSGRTGFLRGSPLHF. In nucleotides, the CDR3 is TGTGCCAGCAGTGGGAGGACAGGGTTTCTTCGGGGTTCACCCCTCCACTTT.

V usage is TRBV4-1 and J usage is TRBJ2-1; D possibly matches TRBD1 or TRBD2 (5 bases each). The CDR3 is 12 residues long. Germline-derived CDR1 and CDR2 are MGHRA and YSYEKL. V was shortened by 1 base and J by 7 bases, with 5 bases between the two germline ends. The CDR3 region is CASSQGGNEQFF. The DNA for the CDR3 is TGCGCCAGCAGCCAAGGGGGGAATGAGCAGTTCTTC.

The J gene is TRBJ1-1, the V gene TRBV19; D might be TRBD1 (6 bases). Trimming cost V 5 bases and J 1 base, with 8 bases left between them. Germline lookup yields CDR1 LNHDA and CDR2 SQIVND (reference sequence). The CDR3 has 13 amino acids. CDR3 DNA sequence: TGTGCCAGTAGTCAACAGGGGAACACTGAAGCTTTCTTT. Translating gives CASSQQGNTEAFF.

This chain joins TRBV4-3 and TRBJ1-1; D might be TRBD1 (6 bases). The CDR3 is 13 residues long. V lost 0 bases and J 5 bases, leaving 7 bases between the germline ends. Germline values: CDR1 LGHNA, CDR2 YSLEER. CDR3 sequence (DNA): TGCGCCAGCAGCCAAGATCAGGGGACTGAAGCTTTCTTT. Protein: CASSQDQGTEAFF.

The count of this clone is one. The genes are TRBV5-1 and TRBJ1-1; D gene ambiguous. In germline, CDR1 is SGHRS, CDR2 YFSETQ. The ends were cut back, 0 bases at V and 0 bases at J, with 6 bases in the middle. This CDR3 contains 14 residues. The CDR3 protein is CASSLGTLNTEAFF. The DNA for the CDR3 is TGCGCCAGCAGCTTGGGCACGTTGAACACTGAAGCTTTCTTT.

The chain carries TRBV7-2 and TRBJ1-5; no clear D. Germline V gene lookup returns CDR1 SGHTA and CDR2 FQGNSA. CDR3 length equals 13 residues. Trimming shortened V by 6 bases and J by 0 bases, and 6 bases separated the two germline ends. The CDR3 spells CASSSDSNQPQHF. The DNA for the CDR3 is TGTGCCAGCAGTTCCGATAGCAATCAGCCCCAGCATTTT.

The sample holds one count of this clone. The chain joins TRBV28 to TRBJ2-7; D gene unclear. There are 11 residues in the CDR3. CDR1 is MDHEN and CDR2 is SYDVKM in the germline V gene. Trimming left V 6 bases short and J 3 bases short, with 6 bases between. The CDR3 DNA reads TGTGCCAGCAGAGGCATCTACGAGCAGTACTTC. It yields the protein CASRGIYEQYF.

CDR3 residues: CASTSGGSVTEAFF. The CDR3, as DNA: TGTGCCAGCACCAGCGGGGGCTCGGTCACTGAAGCTTTCTTT. V is TRBV7-3 and J is TRBJ1-1, with D perhaps matching TRBD1 (6 bases). Germline V gene sequence: CDR1 SGHTA, CDR2 FQGTGA. V lost 7 bases and J lost 4, with 16 bases in between. There are 14 residues in the CDR3.

CDR3 region: CASSQDGASGGGADTQYF. The DNA of the CDR3 is TGCGCCAGCAGCCAAGATGGGGCTAGCGGGGGTGGGGCAGATACGCAGTATTTT. The chain recombines TRBV4-1 with TRBJ2-3, with 10 bases aligning to TRBD2. The CDR3 contains 18 residues. Trimming cost V 0 bases and J 4 bases; bases outside gene matches: 10. Germline V gene sequence: CDR1 MGHRA, CDR2 YSYEKL.

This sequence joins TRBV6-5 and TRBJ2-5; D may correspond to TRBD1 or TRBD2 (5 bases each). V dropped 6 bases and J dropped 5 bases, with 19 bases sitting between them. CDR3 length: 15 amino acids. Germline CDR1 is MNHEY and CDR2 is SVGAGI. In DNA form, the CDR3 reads TGTGCCAGCAGCCGGGGATACGCGAAGGGGGAGACCCAGTACTTC. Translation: CASSRGYAKGETQYF.

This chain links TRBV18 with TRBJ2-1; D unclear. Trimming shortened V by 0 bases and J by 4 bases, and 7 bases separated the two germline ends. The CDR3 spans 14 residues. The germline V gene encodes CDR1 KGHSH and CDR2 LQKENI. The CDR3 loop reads CASSPPAQYNEQFF. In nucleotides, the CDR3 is TGTGCCAGCTCACCACCGGCGCAGTACAATGAGCAGTTCTTC.

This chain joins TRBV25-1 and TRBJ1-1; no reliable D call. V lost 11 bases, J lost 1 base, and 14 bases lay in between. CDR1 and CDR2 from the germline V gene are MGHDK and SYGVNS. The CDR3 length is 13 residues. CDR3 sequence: CAAGRLWNTEAFF. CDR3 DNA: TGTGCCGCGGGGAGACTGTGGAACACTGAAGCTTTCTTT.

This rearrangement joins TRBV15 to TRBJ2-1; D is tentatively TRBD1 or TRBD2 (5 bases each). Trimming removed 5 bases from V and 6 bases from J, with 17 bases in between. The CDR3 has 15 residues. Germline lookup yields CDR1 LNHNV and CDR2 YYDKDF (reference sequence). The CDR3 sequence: CATSPPGTWGNEQFF. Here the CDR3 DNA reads TGTGCCACCAGCCCGCCCGGGACCTGGGGCAATGAGCAGTTCTTC.

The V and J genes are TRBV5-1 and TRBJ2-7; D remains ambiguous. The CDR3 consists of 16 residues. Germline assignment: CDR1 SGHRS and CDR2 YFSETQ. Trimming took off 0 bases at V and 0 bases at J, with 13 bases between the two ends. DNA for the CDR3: TGCGCCAGCAGCTTGGATCGGGCGGTCTCCTCCTACGAGCAGTACTTC. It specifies CASSLDRAVSSYEQYF. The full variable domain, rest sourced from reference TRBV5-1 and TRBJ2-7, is KAGVTQTPRYLIKTRGQQVTLSCSPISGHRSVSWYQQTPGQGLQFLFEYFSETQRNKGNFPGRFSGRQFSNSRSEMNVSTLELGDSALYLCASSLDRAVSSYEQYFGPGTRLTVT.

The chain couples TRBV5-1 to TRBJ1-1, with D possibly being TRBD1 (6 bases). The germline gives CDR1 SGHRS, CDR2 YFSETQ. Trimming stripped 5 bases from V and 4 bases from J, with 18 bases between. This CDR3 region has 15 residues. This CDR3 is CASRPGPGGSTEAFF. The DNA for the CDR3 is TGCGCCAGCAGGCCCGGGCCTGGGGGCAGCACTGAAGCTTTCTTT.